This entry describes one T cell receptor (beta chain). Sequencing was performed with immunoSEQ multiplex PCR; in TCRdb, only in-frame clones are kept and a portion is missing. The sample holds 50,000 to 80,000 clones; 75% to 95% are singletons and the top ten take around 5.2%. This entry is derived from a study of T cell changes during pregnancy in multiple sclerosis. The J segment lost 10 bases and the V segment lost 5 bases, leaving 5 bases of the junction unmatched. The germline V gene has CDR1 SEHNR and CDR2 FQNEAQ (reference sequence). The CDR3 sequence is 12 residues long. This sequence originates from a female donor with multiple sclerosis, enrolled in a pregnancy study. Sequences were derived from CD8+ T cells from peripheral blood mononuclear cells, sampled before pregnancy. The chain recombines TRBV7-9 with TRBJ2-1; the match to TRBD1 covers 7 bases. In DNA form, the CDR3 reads TGTGCCAGCAGCCCCGACAGGGCGGAGCAGTTCTTC. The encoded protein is CASSPDRAEQFF.